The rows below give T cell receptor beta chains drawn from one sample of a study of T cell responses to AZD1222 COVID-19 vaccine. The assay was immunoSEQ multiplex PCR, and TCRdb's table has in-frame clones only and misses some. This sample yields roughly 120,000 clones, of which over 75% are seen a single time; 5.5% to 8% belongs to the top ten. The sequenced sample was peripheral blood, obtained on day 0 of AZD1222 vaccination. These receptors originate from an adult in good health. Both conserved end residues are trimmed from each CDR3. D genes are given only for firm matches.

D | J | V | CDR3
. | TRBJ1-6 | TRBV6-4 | ASSAGGDNSPLH
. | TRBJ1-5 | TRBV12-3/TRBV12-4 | ASSLGLAQPQH
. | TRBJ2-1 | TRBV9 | ASSASYNEQF
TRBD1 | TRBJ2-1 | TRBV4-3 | ASSQFAGGSYNEQF
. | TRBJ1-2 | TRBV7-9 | ASSFYRPQGGYT
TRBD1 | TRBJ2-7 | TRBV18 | ASSPRLGGGSDNEQY
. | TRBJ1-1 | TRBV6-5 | ASRETGARAF
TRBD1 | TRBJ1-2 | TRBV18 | ASSQDTGDYPYGYT
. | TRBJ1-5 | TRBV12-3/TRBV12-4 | ASSRQGPQPQH
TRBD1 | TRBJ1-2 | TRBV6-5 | ASRRDRVDGYT
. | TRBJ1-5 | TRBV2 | ASSASGGMQPQH
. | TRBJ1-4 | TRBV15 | ATSRGRANEKLF
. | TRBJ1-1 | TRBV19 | ASSTAMNTEAF
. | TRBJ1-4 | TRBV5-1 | ASSLSRPATNEKLF
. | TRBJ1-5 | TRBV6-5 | ASSLGGRNQPQH
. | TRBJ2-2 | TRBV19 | ASRRTKDSEELF
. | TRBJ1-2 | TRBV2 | ASSLRGDGYT
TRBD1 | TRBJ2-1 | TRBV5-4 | ASRLDRDNEQF
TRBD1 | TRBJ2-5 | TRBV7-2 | ASSLDRPGETQY
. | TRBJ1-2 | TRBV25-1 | ASSDRSGRNTGYT
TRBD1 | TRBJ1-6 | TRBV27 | ASSLRTGGESPLH
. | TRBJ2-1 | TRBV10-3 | AINGGSDEQF
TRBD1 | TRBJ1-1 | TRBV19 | ASSIARGTGRNTEAF
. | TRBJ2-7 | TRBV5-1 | ASSLEPGGIDEQY